This T cell receptor (beta chain) was retrieved from a study of T-cell memory formation after mild COVID-19. Whole-study results and caveats: Shrinking CD4+ clones were chiefly CM and EM; CD8+ ones were chiefly EMRA.

Regarding this clonotype: The antigen is not known.

Using its own MiXCR run on the 5' RACE reads, TCRdb lists one record per CDR3 protein. The sample lists 250,000 or so distinct CDR3 sequences; more than 15% were seen once. This CDR3 has 15 amino acids. Trimming shortened V by 1 base and J by 0 bases, and 8 bases separated the two germline ends. Looked up from germline, CDR1 is SGHTA and CDR2 is FQGNSA. The TCR sequence derives from a man younger than 35 who had mild COVID-19 (a few samples of this study predate the infection). Cell type and time point are not known. The specimen sequenced was PBMCs or a T cell subset sorted from them (not recorded which). This rearrangement joins TRBV7-2 to TRBJ2-3; D uncertain. The CDR3 loop reads CASSLDRRSTDTQYF. The CDR3 DNA sequence: TGTGCCAGCAGCTTAGATCGCAGAAGCACAGATACGCAGTATTTT.